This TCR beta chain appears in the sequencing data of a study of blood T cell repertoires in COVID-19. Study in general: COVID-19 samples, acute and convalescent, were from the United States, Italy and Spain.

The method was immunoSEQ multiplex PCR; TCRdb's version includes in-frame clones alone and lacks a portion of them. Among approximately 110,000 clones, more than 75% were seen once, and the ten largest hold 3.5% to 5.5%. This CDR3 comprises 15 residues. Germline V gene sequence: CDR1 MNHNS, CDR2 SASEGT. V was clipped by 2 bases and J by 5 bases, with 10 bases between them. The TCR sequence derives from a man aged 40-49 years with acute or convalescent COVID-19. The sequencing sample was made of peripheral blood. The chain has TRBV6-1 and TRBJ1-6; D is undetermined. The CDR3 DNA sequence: TGTGCCAGCAGTGAACGAAACATTCATAATTCACCCCTCCACTTT. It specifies CASSERNIHNSPLHF.